This T cell receptor beta chain was recovered during a study of blood T cell repertoires in COVID-19. Overall study context: Some COVID-19 samples were acute and others convalescent; all came from the United States, Italy and Spain. In each case, the material was cDNA or gDNA derived from T cells, B-cell-depleted T cells, or PBMCs.

Original handling: Amplification from reference gene primers served as the basis for estimated nucleated cell counts. TCRdb's copy holds only in-frame clones and misses some; the assay was immunoSEQ multiplex PCR. V and J calls and clone size are given by that table; D and trimming were obtained from the DNA. Among 60,000 or so clones listed, around four fifths were seen once. The CDR3 spans 14 residues. Trimming removed 5 bases from V and 3 bases from J, with 11 bases in between. Germline V gives CDR1 MDHEN, CDR2 SYDVKM. Enrolled during active infection, Seattle patients were then followed longitudinally.

Sequencing used peripheral blood. V is TRBV28 and J is TRBJ2-4; D unclear. The clonotype comes from a man aged 25-45 years with COVID-19, enrolled during active disease. CDR3 in amino acids: CASSPRHSKNIQYF. In DNA form, the CDR3 reads TGTGCCAGCAGTCCCCGTCACAGCAAAAACATTCAGTACTTC. Full variable domain (rest looked up from reference TRBV28 and TRBJ2-4): DVKVTQSSRYLVKRTGEKVFLECVQDMDHENMFWYRQDPGLGLRLIYFSYDVKMKEKGDIPEGYSVSREKKERFSLILESASTNQTSMYLCASSPRHSKNIQYFGAGTRLSVL.